This entry features one TCR beta chain sequence. Individuals drawn from some 25 US areas were about 18 to 95 years old. Cohort placement rested on clinical history that participants reported themselves. In the original processing: Amplified reference gene primers provided the basis for estimating nucleated cell counts. Data came from immunoSEQ multiplex PCR; TCRdb stores just in-frame clones and leaves some out. V and J calls and clone size are copied from that table; D and trimming were computed from the DNA. The table lists approximately 180,000 clones, approximately 82% of them singletons, with under 6.5% in the top ten. The data were obtained in a study of blood T cell repertoires in COVID-19. Across the whole study: In each case, the material was cDNA or gDNA derived from T cells, B-cell-depleted T cells, or PBMCs.

The ends were cut back, 6 bases at V and 7 bases at J, with 12 bases in the middle. This CDR3 is built from 13 residues. The source material was PBMCs or T cells enriched from blood (not recorded which). The chain uses TRBV12-3 or TRBV12-4 and TRBJ2-2; D is possibly TRBD1 (7 bases). This TCR was recovered from a woman in her fifties or sixties with acute COVID-19. The CDR3 DNA reads TGTGCCAGCAGCAGGGGGGCCATCGGGGAGCTGTTTTTT. It translates to CASSRGAIGELFF.